This T cell receptor (beta chain) was sequenced in a study of T-cell reconstitution after alpha-beta-depleted transplantation in children. It was with unique molecular identifiers that the TCRbeta library was prepared. TCRdb used MiXCR to reprocess the PCR reads, holding one entry per CDR3 protein. Of approximately 110,000 distinct CDR3 sequences listed, around a tenth were seen once; the top ten hold approximately 36%. Note on this clonotype: Its antigen is still unknown.

General study findings and limits: Several hundred graft clones that had expanded were reportedly the source of alpha-beta T cells about two months after transplant.

CDR1 KGHSH and CDR2 LQKENI come from the germline V gene. The CDR3 spans 15 residues. The V gene lost 2 bases and the J gene lost 5 bases, with 12 bases spanning the gap. The sequence was obtained from a boy younger than 10 with acute lymphoblastic leukemia, due to receive a stem cell transplant. Sequenced here: PBMCs, sampled before TCRalphabeta/CD19-depleted stem cell transplant. The V and J genes are TRBV18 and TRBJ2-2, with D possibly TRBD2 on 6 matching bases. The CDR3 protein is CASSPGLPGTGELFF. The DNA of the CDR3 is TGTGCCAGCTCACCAGGACTACCAGGGACCGGGGAGCTGTTTTTT.